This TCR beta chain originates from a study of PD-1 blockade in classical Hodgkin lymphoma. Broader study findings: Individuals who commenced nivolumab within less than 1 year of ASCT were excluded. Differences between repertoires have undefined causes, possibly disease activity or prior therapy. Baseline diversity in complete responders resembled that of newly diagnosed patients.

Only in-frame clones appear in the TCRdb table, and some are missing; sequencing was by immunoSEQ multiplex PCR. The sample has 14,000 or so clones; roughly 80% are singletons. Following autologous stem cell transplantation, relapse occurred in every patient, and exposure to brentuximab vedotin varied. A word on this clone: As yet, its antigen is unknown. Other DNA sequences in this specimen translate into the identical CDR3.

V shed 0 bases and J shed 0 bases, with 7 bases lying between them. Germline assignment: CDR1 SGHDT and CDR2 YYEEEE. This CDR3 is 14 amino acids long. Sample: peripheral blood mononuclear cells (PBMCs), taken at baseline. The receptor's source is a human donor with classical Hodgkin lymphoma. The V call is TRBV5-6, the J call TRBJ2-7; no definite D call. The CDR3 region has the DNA TGTGCCAGCAGCTTGGGGGTCAGCTCCTACGAGCAGTACTTC. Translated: CASSLGVSSYEQYF.